Listed below are T cell receptor beta chains from one sample, sequenced in a study of naive and memory T cell subsets. MiXCR was run by TCRdb on the UMI-ligation and nested PCR reads, yielding one entry per CDR3 protein. The repertoire has around 29,000 distinct CDR3 sequences, around 18% of them found once; the top ten carry 3% to 3.5%. Specimen: effector memory CD4+ T cells from blood. The receptor set was obtained from a human donor in good health. Each CDR3 is given with its conserved first and last residue. D genes are given only for firm matches. The size field is filled for only some rows; it gives once, few, many or a size class.

TRBJ2-1 | TRBV12-3/TRBV12-4 | TRBD2 | many | CASSSRTSGRALNEQFF | TGTGCCAGCAGTTCAAGGACTAGCGGGAGGGCCCTCAATGAGCAGTTCTTC
TRBJ1-6 | TRBV7-2 | . | many | CASNFRGTSYNSPLHF | TGTGCCAGCAACTTCAGGGGTACCTCCTATAATTCACCCCTCCACTTT
TRBJ2-4 | TRBV24-1 | . | many | CATSDGDATLAKNIQYF | TGTGCCACCAGTGATGGGGACGCAACACTAGCCAAAAACATTCAGTACTTC
TRBJ2-5 | TRBV28 | . | many | CASSRGGSFETQYF | TGTGCCAGCAGTCGAGGAGGGAGTTTCGAGACCCAGTACTTC
TRBJ1-5 | TRBV4-1 | . | large | CASSEIDLGFHNQPQHF | TGCGCCAGCAGCGAAATCGACCTGGGATTTCACAATCAGCCCCAGCATTTT
TRBJ2-7 | TRBV6-1 | TRBD2 | medium-sized | CASRGGGGGAYEQYF | TGTGCCAGCAGAGGCGGTGGCGGGGGTGCCTACGAGCAGTACTTC
TRBJ1-5 | TRBV10-2 | . | . | CASSESDGHQPQHF | TGCGCCAGCAGTGAGTCGGACGGCCATCAGCCCCAGCATTTT
TRBJ2-5 | TRBV20-1 | TRBD2 | . | CSASPREGMTETQYF | TGCAGTGCTAGTCCCCGGGAGGGGATGACGGAGACCCAGTACTTC
TRBJ1-6 | TRBV27 | . | . | CASIKKGLGRTSWGSPLHF | TGTGCCAGCATCAAGAAAGGTCTTGGTCGGACATCGTGGGGTTCACCCCTCCACTTT
TRBJ2-4 | TRBV3-1 | . | few | CASSQGGAKNIQYF | TGTGCCAGCAGCCAGGGTGGGGCCAAAAACATTCAGTACTTC
TRBJ2-4 | TRBV11-2 | . | . | CASSTGPKNIQYF | TGTGCCAGCAGCACAGGGCCCAAAAACATTCAGTACTTC
TRBJ1-1 | TRBV29-1 | . | few | CSVVLTEAFF | TGCAGCGTTGTTCTCACTGAAGCTTTCTTT
TRBJ2-1 | TRBV14 | TRBD1 | . | CASSPGQTSYNEQFF | TGTGCCAGCAGCCCGGGACAGACCTCCTACAATGAGCAGTTCTTC
TRBJ1-1 | TRBV28 | . | . | CASSPLWFRQDENTEAFF | TGTGCCAGCAGTCCCCTTTGGTTTCGTCAGGACGAGAACACTGAAGCTTTCTTT
TRBJ1-3 | TRBV20-1 | TRBD1 | many | CSGQGASGNTIYF | TGCAGCGGACAGGGGGCAAGCGGAAACACCATATATTTT
TRBJ2-1 | TRBV7-8 | . | few | CAIKERSSYNEQFF | TGTGCCATAAAGGAGCGGAGCTCCTACAATGAGCAGTTCTTC
TRBJ2-1 | TRBV15 | TRBD2 | few | CATSPPWTSSYNEQFF | TGTGCCACCAGCCCCCCGTGGACTAGCTCCTACAATGAGCAGTTCTTC
TRBJ2-7 | TRBV15 | TRBD2 | few | CATSSGLAGGPYKQYF | TGTGCCACCAGCTCGGGACTAGCGGGAGGGCCTTATAAGCAGTACTTC
TRBJ1-1 | TRBV7-8 | . | few | CASSRRSDTEAFF | TGTGCCAGCAGCCGCCGGTCAGACACTGAAGCTTTCTTT
TRBJ2-2 | TRBV7-6 | . | few | CASSLQGSGTGELFF | TGTGCCAGCAGCTTACAGGGGTCGGGGACCGGGGAGCTGTTTTTT
TRBJ2-3 | TRBV15 | TRBD2 | . | CATSRGGSGDTQYF | TGTGCCACCAGCAGAGGCGGGAGCGGTGATACGCAGTATTTT
TRBJ1-3 | TRBV11-2 | . | many | CASSLGVSSGNTIYF | TGTGCCAGCAGCTTGGGGGTCAGCTCTGGAAACACCATATATTTT
TRBJ2-2 | TRBV30 | TRBD2 | few | CAHDTGTSGRMGELFF | TGTGCCCATGACACCGGGACTAGCGGGAGAATGGGGGAGCTGTTTTTT
TRBJ1-2 | TRBV11-2 | . | medium-sized | CASRQEFYGYTF | TGTGCCAGCAGACAGGAGTTCTATGGCTACACCTTC
TRBJ2-7 | TRBV29-1 | TRBD2 | . | CSVAGTARFSGRAREQYF | TGCAGCGTTGCGGGTACTGCCCGTTTTAGCGGGAGGGCTCGCGAGCAGTACTTC
TRBJ2-1 | TRBV7-2 | TRBD2 | few | CASSLSPRAGVSYNEQFF | TGTGCCAGCAGCTTATCCCCTCGAGCGGGAGTCTCCTACAATGAGCAGTTCTTC
TRBJ2-2 | TRBV27 | . | few | CASRTAGELFF | TGTGCCAGCAGGACGGCCGGGGAGCTGTTTTTT
TRBJ2-2 | TRBV5-6 | TRBD2 | few | CASSFFSGSAGELFF | TGTGCCAGCAGCTTTTTTAGCGGGAGTGCCGGGGAGCTGTTTTTT
TRBJ2-5 | TRBV2 | . | . | CASMNYWEETQYF | TGTGCCAGCATGAATTATTGGGAAGAGACCCAGTACTTC
TRBJ1-6 | TRBV20-1 | . | few | CSADPWEGDSPLHF | TGCAGTGCTGACCCGTGGGAGGGGGATTCACCCCTCCACTTT
TRBJ2-2 | TRBV6-1 | . | few | CASSSGVSGELFF | TGTGCCAGCAGCTCAGGGGTTTCCGGGGAGCTGTTTTTT
TRBJ2-1 | TRBV5-8 | TRBD1 | . | CASSLGGQGVGEQFF | TGTGCCAGCAGCTTGGGGGGACAGGGTGTAGGGGAGCAGTTCTTC
TRBJ2-7 | TRBV27 | . | many | CASSFPPPVPRPHEQYF | TGTGCCAGCAGTTTCCCCCCACCGGTGCCTCGACCCCACGAGCAGTACTTC
TRBJ2-1 | TRBV20-1 | TRBD2 | few | CSANPGTSGTYNEQFF | TGCAGTGCTAATCCCGGGACTAGCGGGACATACAATGAGCAGTTCTTC
TRBJ2-3 | TRBV28 | . | . | CASSLGGTGTDTQYF | TGTGCCAGCAGTTTAGGGGGGACAGGCACAGATACGCAGTATTTT
TRBJ2-2 | TRBV28 | TRBD1 | few | CASSLLDRGRSGELFF | TGTGCCAGCAGTCTCCTCGACAGGGGGCGGTCCGGGGAGCTGTTTTTT
TRBJ2-1 | TRBV3-1 | . | medium-sized | CASSQVRRNRDNEQFF | TGTGCCAGCAGCCAAGTGAGGCGGAACAGGGACAATGAGCAGTTCTTC
TRBJ1-5 | TRBV6-6 | . | many | CASSSRGNYQPQHF | TGTGCCAGCAGTTCCCGGGGAAATTATCAGCCCCAGCATTTT
TRBJ2-3 | TRBV6-2/TRBV6-3 | TRBD2 | . | CASIRAGGTDTQYF | TGTGCCAGCATCCGTGCGGGAGGCACAGATACGCAGTATTTT
TRBJ2-3 | TRBV19 | TRBD2 | few | CASSSAGDADTQYF | TGTGCCAGTAGTTCAGCGGGAGACGCAGATACGCAGTATTTT
TRBJ2-3 | TRBV4-1 | TRBD2 | . | CASSRGSGVDTQYF | TGCGCCAGCAGCCGCGGGAGTGGAGTAGATACGCAGTATTTT
TRBJ2-2 | TRBV20-1 | . | few | CSAIRGSPGELFF | TGCAGTGCTATCAGGGGCTCCCCCGGGGAGCTGTTTTTT
TRBJ2-7 | TRBV20-1 | TRBD2 | . | CSGLAGIYEQYF | TGCAGCGGACTAGCGGGGATCTACGAGCAGTACTTC
TRBJ2-7 | TRBV28 | . | . | CASRNAGQTYEQYF | TGTGCCAGCAGAAACGCGGGACAGACCTACGAGCAGTACTTC
TRBJ2-7 | TRBV12-3/TRBV12-4 | . | few | CASRNQAYEQYF | TGTGCCAGCAGGAACCAGGCATACGAGCAGTACTTC
TRBJ2-2 | TRBV4-1 | TRBD2 | . | CASSRGGLAGGFTGELFF | TGCGCCAGCAGCCGAGGCGGACTAGCGGGAGGGTTCACCGGGGAGCTGTTTTTT
TRBJ1-5 | TRBV12-3/TRBV12-4 | . | many | CASSLYIDQPQHF | TGTGCCAGCAGTTTGTACATAGATCAGCCCCAGCATTTT
TRBJ2-1 | TRBV4-3 | TRBD2 | . | CASSQRLAGGSYNEQFF | TGCGCCAGCAGCCAAAGACTAGCGGGAGGGTCCTACAATGAGCAGTTCTTC
TRBJ2-7 | TRBV2 | TRBD2 | many | CASNGGSFYEQYF | TGTGCCAGCAACGGCGGGAGTTTCTACGAGCAGTACTTC
TRBJ1-1 | TRBV20-1 | TRBD1 | many | CSARDFQGARGTEAFF | TGCAGTGCTAGAGATTTCCAGGGGGCTAGGGGCACTGAAGCTTTCTTT
TRBJ2-2 | TRBV27 | . | . | CASSSSGTITGELFF | TGTGCCAGCAGTTCCTCCGGGACAATCACCGGGGAGCTGTTTTTT
TRBJ1-1 | TRBV6-6 | . | . | CASSWRGNTEAFF | TGTGCCAGCAGTTGGCGCGGGAACACTGAAGCTTTCTTT
TRBJ2-6 | TRBV5-1 | . | . | CASMRSSGANVLTF | TGCGCCAGCATGCGGTCCTCTGGGGCCAACGTCCTGACTTTC
TRBJ2-5 | TRBV18 | . | many | CASSPPRGGNWTQYF | TGTGCCAGCTCACCACCGAGGGGTGGGAATTGGACCCAGTACTTC
TRBJ1-5 | TRBV6-1 | . | . | CASSEGRHQPQHF | TGTGCCAGCAGTGAGGGCAGACATCAGCCCCAGCATTTT
TRBJ1-4 | TRBV15 | . | few | CATSRENYLEANEKLFF | TGTGCCACCAGCAGAGAAAATTATCTCGAGGCTAATGAAAAACTGTTTTTT